The clone carrying this T cell receptor beta chain occurred a few times. A read error may explain this, as a much larger clone is one base away. Because the CDR3 is missing its conserved closing phenylalanine or tryptophan, this is likely a read error. Before being chosen for sequencing, patients had shown CD8+CD57+ cell expansion by flow cytometry. This sample was taken from a study of CD8+CD57+ T cells in acquired aplastic anemia. The CDR3 covers 15 residues. Germline values: CDR1 DFQATT, CDR2 SNEGSKA (reference sequence). V lost 0 bases and J lost 8; bases outside the gene matches: 6. Genomic DNA provided the template from which TCR beta VDJ and CDR3 profiles were obtained. Using its own MiXCR run on the reads, TCRdb lists one record per CDR3 protein. The sample carries 180,000 or so distinct CDR3 sequences, 40% to 50% recorded once.

The chain carries TRBV20-1 and TRBJ1-6, with TRBD1 matching over 8 bases. Sequenced: sorted CD4+, CD8+, or CD8+CD57+ T cells (not recorded which) from PBMCs. This receptor was obtained from a human donor with aplastic anemia. DNA for the CDR3: TGCAGTGCTAGAGATAACAGGGGGAATGATTCACCCCTCCACTCT. Translating gives CSARDNRGNDSPLHS.